These 4 T cell receptor beta chains came from one sample sequenced in a study of control samples from healthy donors and cancer patients. Assay used: immunoSEQ multiplex PCR; TCRdb lists only in-frame clones, some missing. The data hold 60,000 to 65,000 clones, with almost 85% observed a single time. The material sequenced was blood. These TCRs come from a man aged 40-49 years in good health.

In this sample, this clone turned up once. The chain uses TRBV7-2 and TRBJ1-2; the match to TRBD1 covers 8 bases. V lost 5 bases and J lost 3; bases outside the gene matches: 8. The CDR3 has 15 amino acids. Germline loops: CDR1 SGHTA, CDR2 FQGNSA. In DNA form, the CDR3 reads TGTGCCAGCAGCCAGTATCAGGGGGCTTACTATGGCTACACCTTC. Translating it yields CASSQYQGAYYGYTF.

The rearrangement joins TRBV2 to TRBJ1-2; the D is unclear. The germline gives CDR1 SNHLY, CDR2 FYNNEI. The CDR3 covers 14 residues. Deletions cut 6 bases from V and 0 bases from J, with 11 bases between. As DNA, the CDR3 is TGTGCCAGCAGGGTGAGAAGTACTAACTATGGCTACACCTTC. This gives the protein CASRVRSTNYGYTF. Full variable domain (rest looked up from reference TRBV2 and TRBJ1-2): EPEVTQTPSHQVTQMGQEVILRCVPISNHLYFYWYRQILGQKVEFLVSFYNNEISEKSEIFDDQFSVERPDGSNFTLKIRSTKLEDSAMYFCASRVRSTNYGYTFGSGTRLTVV.

CDR3 loop: CASSTGQEITTEAFF. In nucleotides, the CDR3 is TGTGCCAGTAGTACTGGACAGGAAATAACCACTGAAGCTTTCTTT. The V call is TRBV19, the J call TRBJ1-1, with TRBD1 matching over 7 bases. Trimming at V came to 4 bases and at J to 4 bases, leaving 9 bases not matched to a gene. Germline V gene lookup returns CDR1 LNHDA and CDR2 SQIVND (reference sequence). CDR3 size: 15 residues.

The chain uses TRBV9 and TRBJ2-1, with TRBD2 matching 12 bases. CDR1 and CDR2 from the germline V gene are SGDLS and YYNGEE. The V gene end was trimmed by 0 bases and the J gene end by 6 bases; junction bases not matched to a gene: 1. This CDR3 is built from 15 residues. This CDR3 is CASSVGTSGANEQFF. The DNA of the CDR3 is TGTGCCAGCAGCGTAGGGACTAGCGGGGCCAATGAGCAGTTCTTC.